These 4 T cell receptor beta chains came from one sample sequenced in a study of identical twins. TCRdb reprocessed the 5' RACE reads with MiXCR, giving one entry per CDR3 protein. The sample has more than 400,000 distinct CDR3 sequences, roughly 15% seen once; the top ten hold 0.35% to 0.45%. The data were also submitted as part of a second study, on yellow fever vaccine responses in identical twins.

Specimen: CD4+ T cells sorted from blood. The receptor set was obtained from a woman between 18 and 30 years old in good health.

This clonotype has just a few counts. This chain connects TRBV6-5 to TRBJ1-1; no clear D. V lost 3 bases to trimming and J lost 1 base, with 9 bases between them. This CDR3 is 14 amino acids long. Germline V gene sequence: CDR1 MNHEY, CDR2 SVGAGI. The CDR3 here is CASSYGITNTEAFF. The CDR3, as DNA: TGTGCCAGCAGTTATGGGATTACGAACACTGAAGCTTTCTTT.

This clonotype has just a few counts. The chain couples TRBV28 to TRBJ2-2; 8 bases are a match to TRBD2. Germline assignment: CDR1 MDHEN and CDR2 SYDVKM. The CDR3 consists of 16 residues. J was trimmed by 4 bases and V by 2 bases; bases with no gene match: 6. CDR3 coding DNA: TGTGCCAGCAGTTTAGTTTCCGGGACTAGCACCGGGGAGCTGTTTTTT. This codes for CASSLVSGTSTGELFF. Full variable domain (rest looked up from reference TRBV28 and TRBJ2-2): DVKVTQSSRYLVKRTGEKVFLECVQDMDHENMFWYRQDPGLGLRLIYFSYDVKMKEKGDIPEGYSVSREKKERFSLILESASTNQTSMYLCASSLVSGTSTGELFFGEGSRLTVL.

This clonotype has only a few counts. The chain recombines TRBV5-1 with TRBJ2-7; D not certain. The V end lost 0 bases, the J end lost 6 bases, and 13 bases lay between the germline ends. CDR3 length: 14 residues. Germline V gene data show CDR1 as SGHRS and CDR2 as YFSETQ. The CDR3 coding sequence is TGCGCCAGCAGCTTGGGGGGATCTATGGGCGAGCAGTACTTC. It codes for CASSLGGSMGEQYF.

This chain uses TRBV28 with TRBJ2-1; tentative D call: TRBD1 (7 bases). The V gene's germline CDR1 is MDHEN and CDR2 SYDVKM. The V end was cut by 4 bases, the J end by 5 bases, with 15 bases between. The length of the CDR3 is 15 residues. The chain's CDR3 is CASSSQGGHNNEQFF. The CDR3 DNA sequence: TGTGCCAGCAGTTCCCAGGGGGGTCACAACAATGAGCAGTTCTTC.